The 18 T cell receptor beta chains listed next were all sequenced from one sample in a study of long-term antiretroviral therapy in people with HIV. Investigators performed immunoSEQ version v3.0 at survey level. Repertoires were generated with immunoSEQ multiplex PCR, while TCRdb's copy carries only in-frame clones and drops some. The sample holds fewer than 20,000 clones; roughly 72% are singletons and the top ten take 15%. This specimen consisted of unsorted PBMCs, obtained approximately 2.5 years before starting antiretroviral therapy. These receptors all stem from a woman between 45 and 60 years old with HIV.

The CDR3 DNA reads as TGTGCCAGTAGTATACAAGCGGGGGGGAGATATGAGCAGTTCTTC. Residues: CASSIQAGGRYEQFF. V usage is TRBV19 and J usage is TRBJ2-1; 10 nucleotides line up with TRBD2. Looked up from germline, CDR1 is LNHDA and CDR2 is SQIVND (reference sequence). The length of the CDR3 is 15 residues. The trim removed 2 bases at V and 8 bases at J, leaving 6 bases unmatched.

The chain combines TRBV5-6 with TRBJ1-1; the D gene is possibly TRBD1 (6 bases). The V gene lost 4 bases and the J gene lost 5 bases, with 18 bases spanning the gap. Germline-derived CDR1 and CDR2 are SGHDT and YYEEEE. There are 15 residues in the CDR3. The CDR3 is CASSKRGAEQTEAFF. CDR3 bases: TGTGCCAGCAGCAAGCGGGGGGCTGAGCAAACTGAAGCTTTCTTT. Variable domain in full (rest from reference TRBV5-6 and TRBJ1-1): DAGVTQSPTHLIKTRGQQVTLRCSPKSGHDTVSWYQQALGQGPQFIFQYYEEEERQRGNFPDRFSGHQFPNYSSELNVNALLLGDSALYLCASSKRGAEQTEAFFGQGTRLTVV.

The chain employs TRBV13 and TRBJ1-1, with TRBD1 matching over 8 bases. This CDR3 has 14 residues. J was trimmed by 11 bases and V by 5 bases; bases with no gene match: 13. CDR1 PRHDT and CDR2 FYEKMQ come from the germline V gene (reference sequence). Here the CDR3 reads CASSHTARTGRAFF. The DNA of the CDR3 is TGTGCCAGCAGCCACACCGCCCGGACAGGGAGGGCTTTCTTT.

DNA of the CDR3: TGTGCCAGCAGTGGGTCTTTGGGGCACAATCAGCCCCAGCATTTT. It codes for CASSGSLGHNQPQHF. The chain combines TRBV2 with TRBJ1-5; tentative D call: TRBD1 (5 bases). Germline V gene lookup returns CDR1 SNHLY and CDR2 FYNNEI. Between the trimmed V and J ends, which lost 4 bases and 3 bases, there was a span of 13 bases. This CDR3 region has 15 residues.

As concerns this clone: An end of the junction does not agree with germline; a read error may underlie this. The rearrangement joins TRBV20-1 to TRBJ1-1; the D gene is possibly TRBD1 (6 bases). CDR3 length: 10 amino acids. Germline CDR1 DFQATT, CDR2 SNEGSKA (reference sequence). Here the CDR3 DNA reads TGCAGTGCTGCCGGGACAATCGCCCACTTT. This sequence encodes CSAAGTIAHF.

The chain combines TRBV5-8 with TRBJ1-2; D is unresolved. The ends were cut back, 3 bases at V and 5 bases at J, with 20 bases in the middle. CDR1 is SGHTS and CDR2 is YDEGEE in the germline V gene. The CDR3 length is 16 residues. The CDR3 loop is CASSYRANRAGYGYTF. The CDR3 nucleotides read TGTGCCAGCAGCTACCGGGCAAACCGAGCAGGTTATGGCTACACCTTC.

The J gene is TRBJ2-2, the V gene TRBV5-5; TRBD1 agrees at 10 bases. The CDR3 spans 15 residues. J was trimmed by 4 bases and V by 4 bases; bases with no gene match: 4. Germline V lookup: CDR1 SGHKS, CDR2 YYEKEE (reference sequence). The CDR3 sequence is CASSPGTGVTGELFF. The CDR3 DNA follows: TGTGCCAGCAGCCCCGGGACAGGGGTCACCGGGGAGCTGTTTTTT.

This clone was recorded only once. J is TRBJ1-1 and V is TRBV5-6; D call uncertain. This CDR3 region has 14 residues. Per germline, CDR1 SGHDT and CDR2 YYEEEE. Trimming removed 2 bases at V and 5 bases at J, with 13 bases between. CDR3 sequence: CASSFIRLTTEAFF. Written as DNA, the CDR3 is TGTGCCAGCAGCTTTATCAGGTTAACGACTGAAGCTTTCTTT.

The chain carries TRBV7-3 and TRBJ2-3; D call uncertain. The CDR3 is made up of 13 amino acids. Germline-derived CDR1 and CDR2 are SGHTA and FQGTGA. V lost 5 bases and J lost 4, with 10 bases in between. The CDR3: CASSLERADTQYF. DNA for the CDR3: TGTGCCAGCAGCCTAGAACGGGCAGATACGCAGTATTTT.

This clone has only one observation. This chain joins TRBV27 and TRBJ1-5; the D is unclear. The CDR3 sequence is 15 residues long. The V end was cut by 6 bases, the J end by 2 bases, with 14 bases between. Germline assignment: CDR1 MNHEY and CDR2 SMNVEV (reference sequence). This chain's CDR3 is CASSPNGVGNQPQHF. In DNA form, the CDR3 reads TGTGCCAGCAGCCCAAATGGGGTCGGCAATCAGCCCCAGCATTTT.

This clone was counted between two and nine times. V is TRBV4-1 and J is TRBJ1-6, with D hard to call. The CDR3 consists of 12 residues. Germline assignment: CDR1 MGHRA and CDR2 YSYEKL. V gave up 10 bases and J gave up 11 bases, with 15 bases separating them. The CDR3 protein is CATGPVGAPLHF. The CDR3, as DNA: TGCGCCACCGGACCGGTCGGGGCACCCCTCCACTTT.

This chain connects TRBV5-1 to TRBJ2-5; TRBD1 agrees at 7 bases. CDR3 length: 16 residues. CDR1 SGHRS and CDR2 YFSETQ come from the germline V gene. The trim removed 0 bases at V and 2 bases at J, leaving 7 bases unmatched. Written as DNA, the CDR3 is TGCGCCAGCAGCTTGGAGGGGGCAGCTCTACAAGAGACCCAGTACTTC. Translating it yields CASSLEGAALQETQYF.

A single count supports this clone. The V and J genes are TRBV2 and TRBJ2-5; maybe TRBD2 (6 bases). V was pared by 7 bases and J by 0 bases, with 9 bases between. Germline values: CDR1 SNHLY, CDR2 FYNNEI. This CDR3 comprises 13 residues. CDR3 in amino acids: CASNRGNQETQYF. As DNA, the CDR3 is TGTGCCAGCAATCGGGGGAACCAAGAGACCCAGTACTTC.

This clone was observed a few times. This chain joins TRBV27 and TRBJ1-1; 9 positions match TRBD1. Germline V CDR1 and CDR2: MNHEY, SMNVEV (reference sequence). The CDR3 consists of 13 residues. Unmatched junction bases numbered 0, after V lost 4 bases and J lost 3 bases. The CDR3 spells CASSWTGDTEAFF. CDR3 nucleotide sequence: TGTGCCAGCAGTTGGACAGGGGACACTGAAGCTTTCTTT.

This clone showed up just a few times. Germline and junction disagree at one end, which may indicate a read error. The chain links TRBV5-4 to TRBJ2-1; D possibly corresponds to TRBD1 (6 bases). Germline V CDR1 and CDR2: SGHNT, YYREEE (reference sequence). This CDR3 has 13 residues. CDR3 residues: CASTLTGSDEQFF. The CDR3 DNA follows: TGTGCCAGCACCTTGACAGGAAGCGATGAGCAGTTCTTC.

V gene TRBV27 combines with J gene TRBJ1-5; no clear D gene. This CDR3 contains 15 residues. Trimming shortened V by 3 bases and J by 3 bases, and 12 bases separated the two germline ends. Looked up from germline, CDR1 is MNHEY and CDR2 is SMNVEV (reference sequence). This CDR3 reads CASSLNRGNNQPQHF. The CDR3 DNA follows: TGTGCCAGCAGTTTGAACAGAGGGAACAATCAGCCCCAGCATTTT.

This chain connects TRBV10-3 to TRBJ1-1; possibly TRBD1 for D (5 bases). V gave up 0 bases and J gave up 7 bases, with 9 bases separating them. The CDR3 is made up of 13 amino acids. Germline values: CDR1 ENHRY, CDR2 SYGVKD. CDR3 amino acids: CAISESGGGEAFF. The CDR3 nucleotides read TGTGCCATCAGTGAGTCGGGGGGAGGTGAAGCTTTCTTT.

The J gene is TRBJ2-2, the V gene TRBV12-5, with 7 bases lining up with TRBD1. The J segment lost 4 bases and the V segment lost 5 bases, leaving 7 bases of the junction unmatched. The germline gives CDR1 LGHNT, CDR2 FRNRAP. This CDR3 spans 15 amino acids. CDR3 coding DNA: TGTGCTAGTGGTCGACAGGGTCGGGGCACCGGGGAGCTGTTTTTT. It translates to CASGRQGRGTGELFF.